The source of this TCR beta chain is a study of blood T cell repertoires in COVID-19. In germline, CDR1 is SGHNT, CDR2 YYREEE (reference sequence). This CDR3 contains 16 residues. The ends lost 4 bases at V and 9 bases at J; junction bases unmatched: 13. Profiling relied on immunoSEQ multiplex PCR, and the TCRdb table lists in-frame clones only, not all of them. The repertoire has 350,000 to 450,000 clones, about nine tenths of them found once; the top ten carry 1.7%. Living in under 30 US areas, the participants were between 18 and 89 years of age. Among Cohort 3 donors, those recovered had two negative PCRs, clearance, or symptom resolution.

This receptor was taken from a woman aged 25 to 45 who had recovered from COVID-19. Material: PBMCs or T cells enriched from blood (not recorded which). This chain uses TRBV5-4 with TRBJ2-1; 10 bases are a match to TRBD2. This CDR3 is CASSPQLAGEGGEQFF. CDR3 DNA: TGTGCCAGCAGCCCACAGCTAGCGGGAGAGGGCGGTGAGCAGTTCTTC.